Listed below are T cell receptor beta chains from one sample, sequenced in a study of CD8+ T cells in alopecia areata. Clones were read by immunoSEQ multiplex PCR, and TCRdb kept only the in-frame ones, dropping some. The repertoire holds some 98,000 clones, with 60% to 75% as singletons. This sample comprised CD8+ T cells sorted from blood, obtained at week 4, from a patient treated with tofacitinib. These receptor sequences come from a human donor with alopecia areata. Each CDR3 is given with its conserved first and last residue. The D gene is left open where the match is weak. Size is omitted from some rows. Given values are once, few, many or a class for expanded clones.

J gene	D gene	clone size	V gene	CDR3 DNA	CDR3 protein
TRBJ2-7	TRBD1	-	TRBV4-1	TGCGCCAGCAGCCAAGGGGCCGGGACAGGGACCTACGAGCAGTACTTC	CASSQGAGTGTYEQYF
TRBJ1-1	-	-	TRBV4-3	TGCGCCAGCAGCCAAGATCGTTGGTCGGTTGAAGCTTTCTTT	CASSQDRWSVEAFF
TRBJ2-3	TRBD1	few	TRBV28	TGTGCCAGCAGTTTAGGGACAGTCACAGATACGCAGTATTTT	CASSLGTVTDTQYF
TRBJ2-5	-	-	TRBV7-8	TGTGCCAGCAGCTTAGTAGAGGGTTCCTGGGGGGAGACCCAGTACTTC	CASSLVEGSWGETQYF
TRBJ1-2	-	few	TRBV11-1	TGTGCCAGCAGTGAGGGGACCTATGGCTACACCTTC	CASSEGTYGYTF
TRBJ2-1	-	few	TRBV6-5	TGTGCCACCTTGTATGGCAATGAGCAGTTCTTC	CATLYGNEQFF
TRBJ2-7	TRBD2	-	TRBV2	TGTGCCAGCAGCGGTCCCGGGACTAGCGGGGGCTCCTACGAGCAGTACTTC	CASSGPGTSGGSYEQYF
TRBJ1-1	TRBD1	-	TRBV29-1	TGCAGCGGGGTCAGACAGGGACCCCCTAACACTGAAGCTTTCTTT	CSGVRQGPPNTEAFF
TRBJ1-2	-	-	TRBV9	TGTGCCAGCAGCCAAGCGGGGAACCGGGACTATGGCTACACCTTC	CASSQAGNRDYGYTF
TRBJ2-2	-	-	TRBV29-1	TGCAGCGTTAGGGAGGCGGGTCTCGGGGAGCTGTTTTTT	CSVREAGLGELFF
TRBJ1-6	-	-	TRBV4-1	TGCGCCAGCAGCCAAGGAACGGGCCCTCTTAGTTCACCCCTCCACTTT	CASSQGTGPLSSPLHF
TRBJ2-5	TRBD2	few	TRBV4-2	TGTGCCAGCAGCCAAGTCGCGGGGGTCCCGTACCAAGAGACCCAGTACTTC	CASSQVAGVPYQETQYF
TRBJ1-2	-	few	TRBV30	TGTGCCTGGAATGTTGGGGGCGCAAACTATGGCTACACCTTC	CAWNVGGANYGYTF
TRBJ1-2	-	-	TRBV7-2	TGTGCCAGCAGCCCAGATGACACCTTATACTATGGCTACACCTTC	CASSPDDTLYYGYTF
TRBJ2-1	-	-	TRBV5-1	TGCGCCAGCAGCTTGTCAGAAACAGGCTCCAATGAGCAGTTCTTC	CASSLSETGSNEQFF
TRBJ1-1	-	-	TRBV19	TGTGCCAGTAGTATTTTCACTGAAGCTTTCTTT	CASSIFTEAFF
TRBJ1-5	-	-	TRBV23-1	TGCGCCAGCCTCCGGGGGTACCTTGAGCCCCAGCATTTT	CASLRGYLEPQHF
TRBJ1-2	-	-	TRBV21-1	TGTGCCACCAGCCCTGGGGCTAACTATGGCTACACCTTC	CATSPGANYGYTF
TRBJ2-5	-	-	TRBV19	TGTGCCAGTAGTATATGGGGGGCTGGAGGAGAGACCCAGTACTTC	CASSIWGAGGETQYF
TRBJ2-7	-	-	TRBV5-1	TGCGCCAGCAGAGACAGAGCCTACGAGCAGTACTTC	CASRDRAYEQYF
TRBJ2-4	-	-	TRBV23-1	TGCGCCAGCAGTCAATCGTTAGGAAAAAACATTCAGTACTTC	CASSQSLGKNIQYF
TRBJ2-1	-	few	TRBV23-1	TGCGCCAGCAGCCAAGATCCGGGCTTGGGGCAGTTCTTC	CASSQDPGLGQFF
TRBJ2-1	-	-	TRBV29-1	TGCAGCGTTGAAGATCGGGGGCTATCCAGCTCCTACAATGAGCAGTTCTTC	CSVEDRGLSSSYNEQFF
TRBJ2-2	-	few	TRBV7-9	TGTGCCAGCAGCCCCCCAACGACACAGAATTATATCGCCGGGGAGCTGTTTTTT	CASSPPTTQNYIAGELFF
TRBJ2-1	-	-	TRBV5-1	TGCGCCAGCAGCTCGGGACGCGATGGCTCCTACAATGAGCAGTTCTTC	CASSSGRDGSYNEQFF
TRBJ2-2	-	-	TRBV6-5	TGTGCCAGCAGTTACTTTGCGGGCGGGGAGCTGTTTTTT	CASSYFAGGELFF
TRBJ2-4	-	-	TRBV4-1	TGCGCCAGCAGCCAATTGAGGCCCGGGGGCGACATTCAGTACTTC	CASSQLRPGGDIQYF
TRBJ2-1	TRBD1	few	TRBV14	TGTGCCAGCAGCCAAGTGGGGACAGCATCACCTTCAAACAATGAGCAGTTCTTC	CASSQVGTASPSNNEQFF
TRBJ1-1	-	-	TRBV13	TGTGCCAGCAGCGCCAGGGTGAACACTGAAGCTTTCTTT	CASSARVNTEAFF
TRBJ2-3	TRBD2	few	TRBV5-1	TGCGCCAGCAGCTACCAACTAGCGGGGGGCCCGAGCTCTAGCACAGATACGCAGTATTTT	CASSYQLAGGPSSSTDTQYF
TRBJ2-2	-	-	TRBV7-6	TGTGCCAGCAGCTTAGTATGGCCGCTACGACCCGGGGAGCTGTTTTTT	CASSLVWPLRPGELFF
TRBJ1-1	-	-	TRBV29-1	TGCAGCGTCTGGGGGGGAACCGTAACTGAAGCTTTCTTT	CSVWGGTVTEAFF
TRBJ2-7	TRBD1	-	TRBV6-5	TGTGCCAGCAGTTCACTATGGACAGGGGCTATCGAGCAGTACTTC	CASSSLWTGAIEQYF
TRBJ2-7	-	few	TRBV4-3	TGCGCCAGCAGCCAAGCGGACAGTTCCTACGAGCAGTACTTC	CASSQADSSYEQYF
TRBJ2-2	-	-	TRBV29-1	TGCAGCGTTGTAACAGAGAACACCGGGGAGCTGTTTTTT	CSVVTENTGELFF
TRBJ1-4	-	-	TRBV27	TGTGCCAGCAGTGAACTTCAGGGAAGTGAAAAACTGTTTTTT	CASSELQGSEKLFF
TRBJ2-7	-	few	TRBV29-1	TGCAGCGTTGAAGAGCTGGGACATTCCTCCTACGAGCAGTACTTC	CSVEELGHSSYEQYF
TRBJ2-7	-	few	TRBV6-5	TGTGCCAGCAGCTTAGATCCCACGTTCTCCTACGAGCAGTACTTC	CASSLDPTFSYEQYF
TRBJ2-7	-	few	TRBV19	TGTGCCAGTAGCGAGCCTGCGGCCTACGAGCAGTACTTC	CASSEPAAYEQYF
TRBJ2-2	-	few	TRBV9	TGTGCCAGCAGCCTCGCAACAGGGCAGGGCGCCGGGGAGCTGTTTTTT	CASSLATGQGAGELFF
TRBJ2-2	-	-	TRBV5-6	TGTGCCAGCAGCATCGGGACACTGAACACCGGGGAGCTGTTTTTT	CASSIGTLNTGELFF
TRBJ2-5	TRBD1	-	TRBV4-1	TGCGCCAGCAGCCAAGGCGGACAGGGTGGGAGTCCGACCCAGTACTTC	CASSQGGQGGSPTQYF
TRBJ1-2	-	-	TRBV12-5	TGTGCTAGTCATGGCTACACCTTC	CASHGYTF
TRBJ2-7	-	-	TRBV7-2	TGTGCCAGCAGCTTAGATCCAGGGACCGAGCAGTACTTC	CASSLDPGTEQYF
TRBJ2-1	-	few	TRBV11-2	TGTGCCAGCCGCCAGGGGGGCGGGGACTGGGATGAGCAGTTCTTC	CASRQGGGDWDEQFF
TRBJ2-7	-	-	TRBV29-1	TGCAGCGTTGAAGACCTTACTAGCGAGCAGTACTTC	CSVEDLTSEQYF
TRBJ2-7	TRBD2	-	TRBV29-1	TGCAGCGCTAGCGGGGGCACATCCTACGAGCAGTACTTC	CSASGGTSYEQYF
TRBJ2-5	TRBD2	-	TRBV29-1	TGCAGCGTTGAAGCCCGGGTAGTAGCGGGAGTATCGTTTGAGACCCAGTACTTC	CSVEARVVAGVSFETQYF
TRBJ2-1	-	-	TRBV18	TGTGCCAGCTCAGCGACCCACAATGAGCAGTTCTTC	CASSATHNEQFF
TRBJ2-7	TRBD2	-	TRBV10-3	TGTGCCATCAGTGAGGAGACTAGCGGGAGGGCGGGCTCCTACGAGCAGTACTTC	CAISEETSGRAGSYEQYF